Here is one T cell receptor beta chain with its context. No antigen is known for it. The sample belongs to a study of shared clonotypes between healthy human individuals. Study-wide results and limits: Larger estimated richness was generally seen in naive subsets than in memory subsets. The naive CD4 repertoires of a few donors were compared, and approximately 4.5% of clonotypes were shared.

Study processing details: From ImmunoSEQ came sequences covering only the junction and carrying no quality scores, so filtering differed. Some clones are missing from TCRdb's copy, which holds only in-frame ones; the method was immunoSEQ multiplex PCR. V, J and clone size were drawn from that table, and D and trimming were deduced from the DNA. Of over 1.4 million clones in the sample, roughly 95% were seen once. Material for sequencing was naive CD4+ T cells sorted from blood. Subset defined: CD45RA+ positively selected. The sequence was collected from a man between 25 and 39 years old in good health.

CDR3 region: CASSVEVGLAGANEQFF. CDR3 coding DNA: TGTGCCAGCAGCGTAGAGGTCGGACTAGCGGGAGCAAATGAGCAGTTCTTC. This chain links TRBV9 with TRBJ2-1; 13 bases fit TRBD2. V gave up 0 bases and J gave up 7 bases; unmatched junction bases: 7. Germline CDR1 SGDLS, CDR2 YYNGEE. The CDR3 is 17 residues long. Based on the CDR3 plus reference TRBV9 and TRBJ2-1, the full variable domain is DSGVTQTPKHLITATGQRVTLRCSPRSGDLSVYWYQQSLDQGLQFLIQYYNGEERAKGNILERFSAQQFPDLHSELNLSSLELGDSALYFCASSVEVGLAGANEQFFGPGTRLTVL.